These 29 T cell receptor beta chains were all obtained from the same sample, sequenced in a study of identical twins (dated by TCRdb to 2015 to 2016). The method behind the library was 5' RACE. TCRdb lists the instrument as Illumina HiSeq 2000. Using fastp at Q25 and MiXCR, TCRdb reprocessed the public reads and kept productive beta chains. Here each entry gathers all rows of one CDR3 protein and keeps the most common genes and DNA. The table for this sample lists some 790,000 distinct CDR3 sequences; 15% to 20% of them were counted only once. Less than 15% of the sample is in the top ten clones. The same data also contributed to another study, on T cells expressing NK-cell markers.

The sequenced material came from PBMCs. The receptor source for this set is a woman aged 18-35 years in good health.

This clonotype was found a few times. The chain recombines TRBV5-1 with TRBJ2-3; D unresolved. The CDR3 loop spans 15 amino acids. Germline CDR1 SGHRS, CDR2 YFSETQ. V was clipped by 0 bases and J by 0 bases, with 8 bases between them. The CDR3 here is CASSLGAPSTDTQYF. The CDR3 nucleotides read TGCGCCAGCAGCTTGGGTGCTCCTAGCACAGATACGCAGTATTTT.

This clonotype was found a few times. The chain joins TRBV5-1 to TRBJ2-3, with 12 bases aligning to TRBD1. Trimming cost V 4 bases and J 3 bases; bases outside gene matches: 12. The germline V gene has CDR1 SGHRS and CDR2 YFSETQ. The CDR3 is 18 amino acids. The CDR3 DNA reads TGCGCCAGCAGCACCGGGACAGGGGGCGAGGGTCTTACAGATACGCAGTATTTT. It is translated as CASSTGTGGEGLTDTQYF.

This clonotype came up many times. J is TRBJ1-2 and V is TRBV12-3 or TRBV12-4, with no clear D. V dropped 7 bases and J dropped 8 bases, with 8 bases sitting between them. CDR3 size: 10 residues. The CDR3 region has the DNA TGTGCCAGCACCCGTGACGGCTACACCTTC. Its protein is CASTRDGYTF.

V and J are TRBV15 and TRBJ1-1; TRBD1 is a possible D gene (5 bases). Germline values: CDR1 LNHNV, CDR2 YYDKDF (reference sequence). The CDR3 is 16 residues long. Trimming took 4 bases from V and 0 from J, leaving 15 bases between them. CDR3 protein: CATSKNSQDMNTEAFF. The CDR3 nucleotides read TGTGCCACCAGCAAAAACTCTCAGGACATGAACACTGAAGCTTTCTTT.

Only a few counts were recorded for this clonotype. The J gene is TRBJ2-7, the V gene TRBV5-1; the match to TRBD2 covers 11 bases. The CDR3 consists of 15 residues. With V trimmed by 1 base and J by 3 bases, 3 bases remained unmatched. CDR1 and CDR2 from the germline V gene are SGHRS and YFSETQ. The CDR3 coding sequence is TGCGCCAGCAGCTTGTTACTAGCGGGGGACTACGAGCAGTACTTC. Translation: CASSLLLAGDYEQYF.

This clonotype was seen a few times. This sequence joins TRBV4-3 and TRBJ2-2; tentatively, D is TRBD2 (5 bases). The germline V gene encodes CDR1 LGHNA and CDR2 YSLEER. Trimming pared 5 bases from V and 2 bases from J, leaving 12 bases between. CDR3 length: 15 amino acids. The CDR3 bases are TGCGCCAGCAGCTCAACGGGGTCAAACACCGGGGAGCTGTTTTTT. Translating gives CASSSTGSNTGELFF.

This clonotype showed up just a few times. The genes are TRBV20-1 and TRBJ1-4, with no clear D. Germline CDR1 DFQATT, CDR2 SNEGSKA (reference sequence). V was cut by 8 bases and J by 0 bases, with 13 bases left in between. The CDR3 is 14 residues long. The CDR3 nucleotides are TGCAGTACAGACCCGGCCACAACTAATGAAAAACTGTTTTTT. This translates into CSTDPATTNEKLFF.

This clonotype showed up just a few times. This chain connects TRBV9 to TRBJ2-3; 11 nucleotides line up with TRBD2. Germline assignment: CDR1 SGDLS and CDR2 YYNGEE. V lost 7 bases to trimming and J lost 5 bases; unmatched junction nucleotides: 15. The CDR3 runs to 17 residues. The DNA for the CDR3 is TGTGCCAGCGGGCCTCGACTAGCGGGGTATCAAGAAGATACGCAGTATTTT. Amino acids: CASGPRLAGYQEDTQYF.

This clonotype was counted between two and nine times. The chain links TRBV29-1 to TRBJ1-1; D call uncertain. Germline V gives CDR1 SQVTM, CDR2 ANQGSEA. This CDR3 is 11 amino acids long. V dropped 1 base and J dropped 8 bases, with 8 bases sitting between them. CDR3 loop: CSVEGEPEAFF. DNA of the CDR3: TGCAGCGTTGAAGGAGAACCCGAAGCTTTCTTT.

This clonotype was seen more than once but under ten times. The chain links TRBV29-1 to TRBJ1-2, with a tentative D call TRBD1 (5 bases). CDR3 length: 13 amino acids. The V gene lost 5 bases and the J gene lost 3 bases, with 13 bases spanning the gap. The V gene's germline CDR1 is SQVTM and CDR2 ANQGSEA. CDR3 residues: CSVPDSRDYGYTF. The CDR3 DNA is TGCAGCGTTCCTGACAGTAGGGACTATGGCTACACCTTC.

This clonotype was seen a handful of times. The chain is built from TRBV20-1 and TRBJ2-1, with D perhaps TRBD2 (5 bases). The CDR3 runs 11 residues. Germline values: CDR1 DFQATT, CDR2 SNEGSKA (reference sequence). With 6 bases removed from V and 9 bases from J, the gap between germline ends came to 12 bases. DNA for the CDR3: TGCAGTGCGGGTTTGCGGGTTGAGCAGTTCTTC. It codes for CSAGLRVEQFF.

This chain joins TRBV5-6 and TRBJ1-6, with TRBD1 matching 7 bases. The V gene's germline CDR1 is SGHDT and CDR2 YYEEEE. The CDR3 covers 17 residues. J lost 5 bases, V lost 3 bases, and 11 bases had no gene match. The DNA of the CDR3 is TGTGCCAGCAGCTCTCCGGGACAGTCCCTGGATAATTCACCCCTCCACTTT. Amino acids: CASSSPGQSLDNSPLHF. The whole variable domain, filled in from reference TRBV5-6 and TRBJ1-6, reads DAGVTQSPTHLIKTRGQQVTLRCSPKSGHDTVSWYQQALGQGPQFIFQYYEEEERQRGNFPDRFSGHQFPNYSSELNVNALLLGDSALYLCASSSPGQSLDNSPLHFGNGTRLTVT.

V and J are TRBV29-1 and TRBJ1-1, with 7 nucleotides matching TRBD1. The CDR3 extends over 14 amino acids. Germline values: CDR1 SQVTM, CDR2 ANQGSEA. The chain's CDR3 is CSADRVGMNTEAFF. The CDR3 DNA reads TGCAGTGCCGACAGGGTAGGGATGAACACTGAAGCTTTCTTT.

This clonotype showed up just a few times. The CDR3 DNA reads TGTGCCAGCACCTCAAGTTCATATGGGGCCAACGTCCTGACTTTC. Translation: CASTSSSYGANVLTF. This chain uses TRBV12-3 or TRBV12-4 with TRBJ2-6, with D uncertain. There are 15 residues in the CDR3. V shed 7 bases and J shed 3 bases, with 13 bases lying between them.

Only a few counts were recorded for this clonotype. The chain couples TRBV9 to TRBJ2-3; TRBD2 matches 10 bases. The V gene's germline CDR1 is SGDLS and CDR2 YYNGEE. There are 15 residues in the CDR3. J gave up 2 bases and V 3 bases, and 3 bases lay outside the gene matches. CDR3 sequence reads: CASSAGTSATDTQYF. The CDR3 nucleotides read TGTGCCAGCAGCGCCGGGACTAGCGCCACAGATACGCAGTATTTT.

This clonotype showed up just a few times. The CDR3 DNA reads as TGCAGTGCTAGACTAGCGGGCCGTCGCACAGATACGCAGTATTTT. It codes for CSARLAGRRTDTQYF. The chain couples TRBV20-1 to TRBJ2-3, with TRBD2 matching over 8 bases. Per the germline V gene, CDR1 is DFQATT and CDR2 is SNEGSKA (reference sequence). The V segment lost 2 bases and the J segment 1 base; nucleotides outside the gene matches: 5. CDR3 length: 15 residues.

The DNA of the CDR3 is TGTGCCATCAGCCCAGGGCCCACCGGGGAGCTGTTTTTT. It yields the protein CAISPGPTGELFF. The V call is TRBV10-3, the J call TRBJ2-2, with a weak D call TRBD1 (5 bases). The CDR3 covers 13 residues. Looked up from germline, CDR1 is ENHRY and CDR2 is SYGVKD. V shed 6 bases and J shed 4 bases, with 9 bases lying between them.

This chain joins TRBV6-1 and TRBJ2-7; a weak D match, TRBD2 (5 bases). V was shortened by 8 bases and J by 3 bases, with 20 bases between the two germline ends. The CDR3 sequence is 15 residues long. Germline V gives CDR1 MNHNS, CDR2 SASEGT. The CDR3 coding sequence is TGTGCCAGCTACCCTGAGGAGGCAGGCAACTACGAGCAGTACTTC. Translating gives CASYPEEAGNYEQYF.

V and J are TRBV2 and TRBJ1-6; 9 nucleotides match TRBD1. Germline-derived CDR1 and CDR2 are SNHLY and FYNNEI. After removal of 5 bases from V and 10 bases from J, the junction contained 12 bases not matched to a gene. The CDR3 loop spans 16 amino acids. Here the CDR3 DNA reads TGTGCCAGCAGTCGAACCGGGACAGGGTTTGGCTCACCCCTCCACTTT. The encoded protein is CASSRTGTGFGSPLHF.

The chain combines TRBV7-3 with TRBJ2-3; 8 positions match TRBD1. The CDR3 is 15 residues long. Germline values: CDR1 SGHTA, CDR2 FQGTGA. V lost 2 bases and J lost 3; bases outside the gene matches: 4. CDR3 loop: CASSLPQGGTDTQYF. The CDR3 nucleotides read TGTGCCAGCAGCTTACCACAGGGGGGAACAGATACGCAGTATTTT.

DNA of the CDR3: TGTGCCAGCAGGGGAAGGAATAGCGGGATTTACGAGCAGTACTTC. It yields the protein CASRGRNSGIYEQYF. J is TRBJ2-7 and V is TRBV12-3 or TRBV12-4, with 8 bases lining up with TRBD2. CDR3 length: 15 residues. The V gene end was trimmed by 6 bases and the J gene end by 4 bases; junction bases not matched to a gene: 11.

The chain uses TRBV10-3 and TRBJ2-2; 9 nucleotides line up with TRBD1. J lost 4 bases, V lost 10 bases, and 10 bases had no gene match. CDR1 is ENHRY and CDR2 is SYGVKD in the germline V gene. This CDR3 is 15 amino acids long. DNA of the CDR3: TGTGCCACAGACCCCGGGACAGGGCGCACCGGGGAGCTGTTTTTT. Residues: CATDPGTGRTGELFF.

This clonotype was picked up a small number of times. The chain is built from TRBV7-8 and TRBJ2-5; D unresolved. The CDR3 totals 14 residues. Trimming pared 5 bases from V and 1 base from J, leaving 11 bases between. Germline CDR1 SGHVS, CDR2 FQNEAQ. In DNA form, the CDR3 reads TGTGCCAGCAGCCCCTTGACGGTCCAAGAGACCCAGTACTTC. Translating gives CASSPLTVQETQYF.

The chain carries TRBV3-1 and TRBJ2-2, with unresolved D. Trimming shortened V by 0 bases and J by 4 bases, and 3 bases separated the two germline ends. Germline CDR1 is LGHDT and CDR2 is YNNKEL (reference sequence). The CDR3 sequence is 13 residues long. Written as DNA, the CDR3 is TGTGCCAGCAGCCAAGAAACCACCGGGGAGCTGTTTTTT. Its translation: CASSQETTGELFF.

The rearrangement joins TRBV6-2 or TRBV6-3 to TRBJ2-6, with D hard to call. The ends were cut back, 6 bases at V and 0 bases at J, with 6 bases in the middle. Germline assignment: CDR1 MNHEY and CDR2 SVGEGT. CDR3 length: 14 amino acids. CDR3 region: CASSKSSGANVLTF. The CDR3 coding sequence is TGTGCCAGCAGCAAAAGCTCTGGGGCCAACGTCCTGACTTTC.

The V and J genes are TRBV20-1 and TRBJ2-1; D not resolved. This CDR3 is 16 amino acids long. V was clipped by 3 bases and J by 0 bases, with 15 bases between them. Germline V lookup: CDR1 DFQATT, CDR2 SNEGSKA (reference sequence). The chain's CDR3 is CSASDWSPSSYNEQFF. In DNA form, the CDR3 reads TGCAGTGCTAGCGATTGGAGCCCGAGCTCCTACAATGAGCAGTTCTTC.

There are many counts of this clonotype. CDR3 DNA: TGCGCCAGCAGCCAAGATGTGGTAGCGGGCCTACTTTACACAGATACGCAGTATTTT. Translating it yields CASSQDVVAGLLYTDTQYF. This chain uses TRBV4-3 with TRBJ2-3; TRBD2 matches at 7 bases. CDR3 length: 19 residues. Germline V CDR1 and CDR2: LGHNA, YSLEER. V trimming: 0 bases; J trimming: 2 bases; junction bases outside the gene matches: 14.

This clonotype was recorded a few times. CDR3 loop: CSAWVGGAGTDTQYF. In DNA form, the CDR3 reads TGCAGTGCTTGGGTCGGGGGGGCAGGCACAGATACGCAGTATTTT. The chain uses TRBV20-1 and TRBJ2-3, with 8 bases lining up with TRBD2. This CDR3 contains 15 residues. Germline V gene data show CDR1 as DFQATT and CDR2 as SNEGSKA (reference sequence). J lost 1 base, V lost 5 bases, and 8 bases had no gene match.

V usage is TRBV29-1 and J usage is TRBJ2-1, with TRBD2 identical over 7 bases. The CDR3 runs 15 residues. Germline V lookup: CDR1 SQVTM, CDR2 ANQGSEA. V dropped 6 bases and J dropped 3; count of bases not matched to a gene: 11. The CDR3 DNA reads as TGCAGCGTCACCGAGCGTACTAGCGTCTACAATGAGCAGTTCTTC. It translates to CSVTERTSVYNEQFF.